The clone carrying this TCR beta chain was observed a handful of times. The data stem from a study of blood T cells in healthy people across ages. Combining a sample-barcoded 5' primer with a J-beta primer mix, a second PCR ran for roughly 7 to 11 cycles. The authors tagged each cDNA molecule using a template-switch adaptor with 12 random nucleotides. Using its own MiXCR run on the 5' RACE reads, TCRdb lists one record per CDR3 protein. Seen here are around 990,000 distinct CDR3 sequences, almost 25% observed once, and the top ten hold 0.65% to 0.95%. This CDR3 has 15 amino acids. V lost 3 bases, J lost 8 bases, and 6 bases stayed unmatched. Germline lookup yields CDR1 KGHSH and CDR2 LQKENI. The same sample was also used in a study of T cells of mothers and their children. As that report states: The study recruited three healthy Caucasian mothers and their six children as donors. For the second PCR, the M1S primer put in sample barcodes and 2-4 random nucleotides.

The receptor was derived from a girl aged 2-15 years in good health. The V and J genes are TRBV18 and TRBJ2-1; 11 nucleotides line up with TRBD1. Input material: blood. The CDR3 sequence: CASSPWDRGFDEQFF. The CDR3 region has the DNA TGTGCCAGCTCACCCTGGGACAGGGGGTTCGATGAGCAGTTCTTC.